The 5 T cell receptor beta chains below come from one sample, sequenced in a study of lymphopenia after photon versus proton radiotherapy. The data were produced by immunoSEQ multiplex PCR, yet TCRdb's version contains in-frame clones alone and is incomplete. The sample includes roughly 53,000 clones, around four fifths of them seen just once. The sequences come from peripheral blood, collected from a patient treated with photon-based radiotherapy. Receptor source: a man between 45 and 60 years old with gastric cancer.

CDR3 loop: CASSSWEGEQETQYF. The CDR3 DNA follows: TGTGCCAGCAGTTCCTGGGAGGGAGAACAAGAGACCCAGTACTTC. This rearrangement joins TRBV6-5 to TRBJ2-5; 7 bases map to TRBD2. Trimming took 4 bases from V and 2 from J; bases not matched to a gene: 7. Germline V gene data show CDR1 as MNHEY and CDR2 as SVGAGI. The CDR3 runs 15 residues.

This clone was seen a single time. The rearrangement joins TRBV6-4 to TRBJ1-1; possibly TRBD1 for D (5 bases). The germline CDR1 and CDR2 sequences are MRHNA and SNTAGT. Between the trimmed V and J ends, which lost 2 bases and 4 bases, there was a span of 11 bases. CDR3 length: 14 amino acids. The CDR3 nucleotides read TGTGCCAGCAGTGACGGCGGGGGGGTCACTGAAGCTTTCTTT. Residues: CASSDGGGVTEAFF.

The chain employs TRBV18 and TRBJ2-3; 10 bases line up with TRBD2. The CDR3 extends over 17 amino acids. J was trimmed by 3 bases and V by 2 bases; bases with no gene match: 8. Per the germline V gene, CDR1 is KGHSH and CDR2 is LQKENI. CDR3 coding DNA: TGTGCCAGCTCACCAAGGATAGCGGGAGGTAGGACAGATACGCAGTATTTT. This sequence encodes CASSPRIAGGRTDTQYF.

In its sample, this clone was seen a few times. The rearrangement uses TRBV6-1 and TRBJ2-4; the D gene could be TRBD1 or TRBD2 (6 bases each). Per germline, CDR1 MNHNS and CDR2 SASEGT. The ends were cut back, 2 bases at V and 1 base at J, with 12 bases in the middle. The CDR3 consists of 16 residues. The CDR3 protein is CASSESLGGAKNIQYF. Here the CDR3 DNA reads TGTGCCAGCAGTGAATCCTTAGGGGGGGCCAAAAACATTCAGTACTTC.

J is TRBJ2-7 and V is TRBV5-6, with 12 nucleotides matching TRBD1. This CDR3 comprises 14 residues. In germline, CDR1 is SGHDT, CDR2 YYEEEE. V shed 4 bases and J 7 bases; nucleotides not matched to a gene: 6. The CDR3 here is CASSGTGGLGEQYF. CDR3 in DNA: TGTGCCAGCAGCGGGACAGGGGGCCTCGGGGAGCAGTACTTC.